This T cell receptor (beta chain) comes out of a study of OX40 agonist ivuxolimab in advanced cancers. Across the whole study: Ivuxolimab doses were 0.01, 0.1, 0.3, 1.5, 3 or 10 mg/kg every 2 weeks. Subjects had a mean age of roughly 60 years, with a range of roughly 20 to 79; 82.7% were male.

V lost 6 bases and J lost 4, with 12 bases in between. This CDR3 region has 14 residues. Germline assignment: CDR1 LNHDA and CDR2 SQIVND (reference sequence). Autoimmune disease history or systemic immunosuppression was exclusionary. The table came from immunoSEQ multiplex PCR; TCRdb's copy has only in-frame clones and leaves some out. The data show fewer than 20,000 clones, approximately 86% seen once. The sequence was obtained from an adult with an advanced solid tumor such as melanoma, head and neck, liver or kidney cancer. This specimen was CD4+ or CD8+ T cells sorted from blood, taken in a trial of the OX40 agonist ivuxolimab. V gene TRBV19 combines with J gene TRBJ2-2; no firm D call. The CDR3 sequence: CASRLNDITGELFF. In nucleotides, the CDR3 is TGTGCCAGTAGATTAAATGATATCACCGGGGAGCTGTTTTTT.